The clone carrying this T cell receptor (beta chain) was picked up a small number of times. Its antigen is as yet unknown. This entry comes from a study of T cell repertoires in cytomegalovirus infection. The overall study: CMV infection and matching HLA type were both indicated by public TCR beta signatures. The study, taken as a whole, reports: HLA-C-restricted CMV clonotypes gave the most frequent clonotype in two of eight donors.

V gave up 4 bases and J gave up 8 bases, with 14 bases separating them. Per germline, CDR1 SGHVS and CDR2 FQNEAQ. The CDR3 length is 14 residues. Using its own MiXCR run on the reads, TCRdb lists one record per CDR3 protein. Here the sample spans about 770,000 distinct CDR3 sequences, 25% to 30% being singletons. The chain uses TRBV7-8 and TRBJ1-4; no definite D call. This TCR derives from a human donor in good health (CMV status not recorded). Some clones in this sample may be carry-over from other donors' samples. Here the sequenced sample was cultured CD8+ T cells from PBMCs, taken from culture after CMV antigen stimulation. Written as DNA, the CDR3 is TGTGCCAGCAGCTCGGTGGAACGAGTGGAAAAACTGTTTTTT. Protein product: CASSSVERVEKLFF.